This T cell receptor (beta chain) was sequenced during a study of blood T cell repertoires in COVID-19 (dated by TCRdb to about 2020). About the investigation overall: Samples covering the acute and convalescent phases of COVID-19 were provided by collaborators in the United States, Italy and Spain. The material from the prospective study consisted of cDNA or gDNA derived from T cells, B-cell-depleted T cells, or PBMCs. Deeply sampled blood TCRbeta repertoires from subjects exposed to, actively infected with, or recovered from COVID-19 were included in the dataset. The repertoires were made available in a free public database intended to serve as a resource for research on the immune response to SARS-CoV-2. Samples came from the ongoing ImmuneRACE study (first 160 participants) plus 1,254 subjects from 6 global collaborators. The sample metadata nearly always contained a de-identified subject ID, COVID-19 status, age in years and sex. Where available, HLA class I and class II types were taken from metadata supplied by the sample provider and were not determined by assay-based typing.

The CDR3 holds 13 amino acids from the cysteine to the phenylalanine. The CDR3 DNA has 39 bases and is translated from base 1. CDR1 and CDR2 (SGHRS, YFSETQ) derive from the germline V gene. Ends trimmed: V by 4 bases, J by 5 bases; bases unmatched to a gene: 4. The study at large found these results: Clinical and demographic metadata were provided uncurated, with the amount varying by source and participant.

Many counts were recorded for this clone. Its specific antigen is unknown. No much larger clone is present one base from it, and per-base qualities are unavailable. The immunoSEQ Assay, a bias-controlled multiplex PCR, was used to amplify TCRbeta CDR3 regions from genomic DNA. In the paper's pipeline: Within the assay, amplification of reference gene primers was used to estimate how many nucleated cells each sample contained. To quantify the absolute abundance of each unique TCRbeta CDR3 rearrangement, sequence reads were collapsed and filtered. For each sample, productive Simpson clonality was calculated as the square root of Simpson's diversity index across productive rearrangements. In TCRdb, the immuneACCESS table is reduced to in-frame sequences with V and J assigned. These tables do not hold every clone; where another copy was compared, an unresolved V gene accounts for under half, and the others remain unexplained. Clonal size and the V and J genes are those of that table, whereas D and trimming came from the DNA. This sample lists some 150,000 clones; around 81% were detected once. About 8.4% of the sample is in the top ten clones.

The collaborating institutions used their own protocols to collect whole blood in K2EDTA tubes. Collaborator samples were shipped for TCRbeta analysis as frozen whole blood, isolated PBMCs, or DNA extracted from either sample type. Sequences were obtained from peripheral blood. This sequence originates from a woman aged 55-70 years with active or convalescent COVID-19. This chain is built from TRBV5-1 and TRBJ2-5; 8 nucleotides in the junction match TRBD1. The CDR3 region reads CASSVTGGETQYF. The base sequence is TGCGCCAGCAGCGTAACAGGGGGGGAGACCCAGTACTTC.